One sample yielded the 7 T cell receptor beta chains listed below, sequenced in a study of Graves' ophthalmopathy and Graves' hyperthyroidism. TCR beta CDR3 amplification used RNA transcripts. RT-PCR in the first round used HTBI primers; a second-round multiplex PCR followed. Each CDR3 protein gets one entry after TCRdb re-called the multiplex PCR reads with MiXCR. This sample has around 1.1 million distinct CDR3 sequences; roughly two fifths occur once, and the top ten carry 8.5% to 14%. Sequenced material: peripheral blood or thyroid tissue (not recorded which). The source is an adult man with Graves' hyperthyroidism.

In its sample, this clonotype was seen many times. The gene calls are TRBV7-6 and TRBJ1-1, with TRBD1 as a possible D gene (5 bases). V was shortened by 1 base and J by 7 bases, with 16 bases between the two germline ends. Per germline, CDR1 SGHVS and CDR2 FNYEAQ. CDR3 length: 15 residues. The CDR3 sequence: CASSLDPGPYYEAFF. The CDR3 bases are TGTGCCAGCAGCTTAGACCCGGGACCCTACTATGAAGCTTTCTTT.

J is TRBJ1-3 and V is TRBV18, with D tentatively TRBD1 (5 bases). Per the germline V gene, CDR1 is KGHSH and CDR2 is LQKENI. Trimming cost V 0 bases and J 4 bases, with 13 bases left between them. The CDR3 is 16 residues long. CDR3 protein: CASSPPGTRSGNTIYF. DNA for the CDR3: TGTGCCAGCTCACCACCGGGGACGCGCTCGGGAAACACCATATATTTT. Full variable domain (remainder filled in from reference TRBV18 and TRBJ1-3): NAGVMQNPRHLVRRRGQEARLRCSPMKGHSHVYWYRQLPEEGLKFMVYLQKENIIDESGMPKERFSAEFPKEGPSILRIQQVVRGDSAAYFCASSPPGTRSGNTIYFGEGSWLTVV.

This clonotype was counted at least ten times. This chain joins TRBV10-3 and TRBJ1-3; D remains unclear. Deletions cut 5 bases from V and 0 bases from J, with 20 bases between. CDR3 length: 18 residues. Looked up from germline, CDR1 is ENHRY and CDR2 is SYGVKD. Here the CDR3 reads CAISRDSSLRSSGNTIYF. CDR3 nucleotides: TGTGCCATCAGTCGGGATTCAAGCCTTCGGAGCTCTGGAAACACCATATATTTT.

As concerns this clonotype: The junction does not match germline at one end; this may be a read error. The chain carries TRBV10-3 and TRBJ2-2; a possible D gene is TRBD2 (6 bases). The CDR3 is 12 residues long. CDR1 is ENHRY and CDR2 is SYGVKD in the germline V gene. The CDR3 sequence: CAIKEMAGGLFF. CDR3 nucleotide sequence: TGTGCCATCAAGGAAATGGCCGGGGGGCTGTTTTTT.

The chain combines TRBV10-3 with TRBJ1-1; D may be TRBD1 (5 bases). CDR3 size: 16 residues. Germline V gene data show CDR1 as ENHRY and CDR2 as SYGVKD. V lost 6 bases, J lost 3 bases, and 20 bases lay in between. DNA of the CDR3: TGTGCCATCAGGAGTGGGGGTGGACCGATGGACACTGAAGCTTTCTTT. This translates into CAIRSGGGPMDTEAFF.

This clonotype has more than one count but fewer than ten. The CDR3 loop reads CASSQGALDYGYTF. Written as DNA, the CDR3 is TGTGCCAGCAGTCAGGGGGCGCTTGACTATGGCTACACCTTC. The chain recombines TRBV6-6 with TRBJ1-2, with 8 nucleotides matching TRBD1. Germline V gene sequence: CDR1 MNHNY, CDR2 SVGAGI (reference sequence). Trimming took 5 bases from V and 3 from J; bases not matched to a gene: 5. The CDR3 spans 14 residues.

There are a few counts of this clonotype. The chain recombines TRBV28 with TRBJ1-2, with TRBD1 as a possible D gene (6 bases). Trimming cost V 11 bases and J 5 bases, with 24 bases left between them. This CDR3 region has 15 residues. From germline, CDR1 is MDHEN and CDR2 SYDVKM. The CDR3 DNA sequence: TGTGCCCAGTCCTTCTCGACAGGATGGGGGTATGGCTACACCTTC. Amino acid sequence: CAQSFSTGWGYGYTF.